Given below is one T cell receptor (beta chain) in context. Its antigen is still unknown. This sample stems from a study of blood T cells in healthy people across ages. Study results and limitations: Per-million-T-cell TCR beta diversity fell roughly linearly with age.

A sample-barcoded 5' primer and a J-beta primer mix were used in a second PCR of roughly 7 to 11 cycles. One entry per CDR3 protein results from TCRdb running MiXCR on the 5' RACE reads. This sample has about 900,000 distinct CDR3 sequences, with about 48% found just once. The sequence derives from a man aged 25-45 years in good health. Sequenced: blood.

CDR3 nucleotide sequence: TGTGCCAGCAGCTTAAGGGAGGGGTCGGGTGAGCAGTACTTC. Translation gives CASSLREGSGEQYF. The chain combines TRBV7-2 with TRBJ2-5, with 7 bases aligning to TRBD2. CDR1 is SGHTA and CDR2 is FQGNSA in the germline V gene. Trimming at V came to 2 bases and at J to 11 bases, leaving 11 bases not matched to a gene. This CDR3 comprises 14 residues.